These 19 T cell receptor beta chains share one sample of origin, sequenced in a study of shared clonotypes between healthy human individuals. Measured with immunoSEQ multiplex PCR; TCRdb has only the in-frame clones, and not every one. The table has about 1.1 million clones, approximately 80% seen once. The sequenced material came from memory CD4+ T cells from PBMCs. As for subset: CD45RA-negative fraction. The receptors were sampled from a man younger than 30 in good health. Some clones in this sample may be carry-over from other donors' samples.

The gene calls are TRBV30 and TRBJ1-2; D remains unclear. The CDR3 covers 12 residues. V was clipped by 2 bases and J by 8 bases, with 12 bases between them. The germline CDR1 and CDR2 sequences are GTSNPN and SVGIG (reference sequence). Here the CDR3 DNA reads TGTGCCTGGAGTCAGGACGGAGGGGGCTACACCTTC. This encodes CAWSQDGGGYTF.

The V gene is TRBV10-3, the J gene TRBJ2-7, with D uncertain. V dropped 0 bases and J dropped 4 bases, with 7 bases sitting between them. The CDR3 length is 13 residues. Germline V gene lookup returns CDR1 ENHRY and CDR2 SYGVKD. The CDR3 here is CAISESLLYEQYF. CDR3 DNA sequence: TGTGCCATCAGTGAGTCACTTTTATACGAGCAGTACTTC.

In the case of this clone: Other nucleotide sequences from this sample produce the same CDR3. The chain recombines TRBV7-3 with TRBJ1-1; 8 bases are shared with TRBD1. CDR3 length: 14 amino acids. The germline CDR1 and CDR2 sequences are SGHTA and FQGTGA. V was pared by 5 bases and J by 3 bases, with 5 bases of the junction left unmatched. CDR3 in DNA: TGTGCCAGCAGCCCGACAGGGGTGGACACTGAAGCTTTCTTT. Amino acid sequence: CASSPTGVDTEAFF.

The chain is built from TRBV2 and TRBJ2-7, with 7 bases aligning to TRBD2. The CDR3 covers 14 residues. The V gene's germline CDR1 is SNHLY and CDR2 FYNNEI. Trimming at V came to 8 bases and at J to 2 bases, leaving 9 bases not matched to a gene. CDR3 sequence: CASAGQRGTYEQYF. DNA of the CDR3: TGTGCCAGCGCCGGCCAGCGGGGTACCTACGAGCAGTACTTC. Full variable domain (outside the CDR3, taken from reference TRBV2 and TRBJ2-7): EPEVTQTPSHQVTQMGQEVILRCVPISNHLYFYWYRQILGQKVEFLVSFYNNEISEKSEIFDDQFSVERPDGSNFTLKIRSTKLEDSAMYFCASAGQRGTYEQYFGPGTRLTVT.

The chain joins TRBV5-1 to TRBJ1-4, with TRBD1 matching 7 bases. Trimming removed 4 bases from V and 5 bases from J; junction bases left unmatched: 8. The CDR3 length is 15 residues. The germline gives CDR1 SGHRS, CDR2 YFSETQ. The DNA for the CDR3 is TGCGCCAGCAGCCGTTCCGGGACAGTCAATGAAAAACTGTTTTTT. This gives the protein CASSRSGTVNEKLFF. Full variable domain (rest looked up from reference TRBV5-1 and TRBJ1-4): KAGVTQTPRYLIKTRGQQVTLSCSPISGHRSVSWYQQTPGQGLQFLFEYFSETQRNKGNFPGRFSGRQFSNSRSEMNVSTLELGDSALYLCASSRSGTVNEKLFFGSGTQLSVL.

The CDR3 protein is CASIYRETQYF. The CDR3 nucleotides are TGTGCCAGCATTTACAGAGAGACCCAGTACTTC. The J gene is TRBJ2-5, the V gene TRBV7-8; D is unresolved. CDR1 SGHVS and CDR2 FQNEAQ come from the germline V gene. V was cut by 7 bases and J by 4 bases, with 7 bases left in between. The CDR3 sequence is 11 residues long.

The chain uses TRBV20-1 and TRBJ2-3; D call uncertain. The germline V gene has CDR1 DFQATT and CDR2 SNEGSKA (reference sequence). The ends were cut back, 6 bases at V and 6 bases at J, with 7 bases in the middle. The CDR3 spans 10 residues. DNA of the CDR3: TGCAGTGCCTCCGGGGATACGCAGTATTTT. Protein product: CSASGDTQYF.

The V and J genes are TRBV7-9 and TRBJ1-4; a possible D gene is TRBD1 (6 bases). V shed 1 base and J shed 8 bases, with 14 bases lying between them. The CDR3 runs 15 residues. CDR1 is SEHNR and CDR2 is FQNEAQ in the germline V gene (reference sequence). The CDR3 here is CASSLVGGGSEKLFF. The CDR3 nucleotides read TGTGCCAGCAGCTTAGTTGGGGGCGGTAGCGAAAAACTGTTTTTT.

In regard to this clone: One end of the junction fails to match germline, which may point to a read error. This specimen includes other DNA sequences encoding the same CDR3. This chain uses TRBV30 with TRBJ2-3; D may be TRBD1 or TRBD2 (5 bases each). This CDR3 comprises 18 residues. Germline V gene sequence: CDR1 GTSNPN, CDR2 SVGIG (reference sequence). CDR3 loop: CAWSVWRTLGKPTDTQYF. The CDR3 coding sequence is TGTGCCTGGAGTGTATGGAGGACACTCGGAAAGCCCACAGATACACAGTATTTT.

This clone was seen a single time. The DNA of the CDR3 is TGTGCCAGCAAGGGACTAGCAGCCCCTCAAAACATTCAGTACTTC. It codes for CASKGLAAPQNIQYF. This chain connects TRBV19 to TRBJ2-4; 9 bases line up with TRBD2. CDR3 length: 15 amino acids. Per germline, CDR1 LNHDA and CDR2 SQIVND (reference sequence). V lost 9 bases to trimming and J lost 5 bases; unmatched junction nucleotides: 11.

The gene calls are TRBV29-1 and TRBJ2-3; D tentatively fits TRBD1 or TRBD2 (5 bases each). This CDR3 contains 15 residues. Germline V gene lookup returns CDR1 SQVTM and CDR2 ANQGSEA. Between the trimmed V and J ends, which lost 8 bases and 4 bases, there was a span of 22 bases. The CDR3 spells CSLKGTALVPDTQYF. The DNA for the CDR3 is TGCAGCCTCAAAGGGACGGCCCTAGTCCCAGATACGCAGTATTTT.

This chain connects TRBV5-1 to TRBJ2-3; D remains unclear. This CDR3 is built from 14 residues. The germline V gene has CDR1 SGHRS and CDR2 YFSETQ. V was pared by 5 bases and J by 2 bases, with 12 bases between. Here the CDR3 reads CASRPGFPTDTQYF. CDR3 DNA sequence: TGCGCCAGCAGACCCGGGTTCCCCACAGATACGCAGTATTTT.

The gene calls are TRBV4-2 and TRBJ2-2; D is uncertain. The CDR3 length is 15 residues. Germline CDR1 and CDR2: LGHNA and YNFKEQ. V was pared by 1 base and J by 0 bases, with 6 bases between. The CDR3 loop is CASSQGTANTGELFF. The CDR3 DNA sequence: TGTGCCAGCAGCCAAGGGACGGCGAACACCGGGGAGCTGTTTTTT.

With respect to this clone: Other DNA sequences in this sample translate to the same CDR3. The CDR3 DNA sequence: TGTGCCAGCAGAGGACGGATCAGCTCTGGGGCCAACGTCCTGACTTTC. This gives the protein CASRGRISSGANVLTF. The V and J genes are TRBV28 and TRBJ2-6; D gene ambiguous. This CDR3 has 16 amino acids. CDR1 is MDHEN and CDR2 is SYDVKM in the germline V gene. V lost 6 bases, J lost 0 bases, and 12 bases lay in between.

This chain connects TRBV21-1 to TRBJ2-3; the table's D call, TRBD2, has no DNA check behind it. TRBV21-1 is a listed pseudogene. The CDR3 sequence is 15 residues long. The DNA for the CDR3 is TGTGCCAGCAGCAAAGCGACTAGCGGGGCAGATACGCAGTATTTT. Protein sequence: CASSKATSGADTQYF.

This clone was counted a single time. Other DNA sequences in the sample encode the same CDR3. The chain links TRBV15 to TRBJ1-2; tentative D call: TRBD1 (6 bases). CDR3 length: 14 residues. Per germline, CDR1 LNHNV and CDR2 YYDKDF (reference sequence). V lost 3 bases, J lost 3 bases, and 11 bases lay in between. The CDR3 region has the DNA TGTGCCACCAGCAGGAACCAGGGGTACTATGGCTACACCTTC. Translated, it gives CATSRNQGYYGYTF.

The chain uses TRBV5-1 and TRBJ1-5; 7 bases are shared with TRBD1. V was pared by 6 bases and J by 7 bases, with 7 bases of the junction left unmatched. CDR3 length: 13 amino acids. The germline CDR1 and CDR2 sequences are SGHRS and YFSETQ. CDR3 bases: TGCGCCAGCAAAAGGGGGCCCGAGCAGCCCCAGCATTTT. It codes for CASKRGPEQPQHF.

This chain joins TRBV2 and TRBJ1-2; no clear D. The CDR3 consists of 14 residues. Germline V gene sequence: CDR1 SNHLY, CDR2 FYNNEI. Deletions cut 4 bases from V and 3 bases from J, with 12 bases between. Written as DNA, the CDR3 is TGTGCCAGCAGTGGGGCGGGTTCGTACTATGGCTACACCTTC. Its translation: CASSGAGSYYGYTF. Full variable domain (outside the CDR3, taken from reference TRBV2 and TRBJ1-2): EPEVTQTPSHQVTQMGQEVILRCVPISNHLYFYWYRQILGQKVEFLVSFYNNEISEKSEIFDDQFSVERPDGSNFTLKIRSTKLEDSAMYFCASSGAGSYYGYTFGSGTRLTVV.

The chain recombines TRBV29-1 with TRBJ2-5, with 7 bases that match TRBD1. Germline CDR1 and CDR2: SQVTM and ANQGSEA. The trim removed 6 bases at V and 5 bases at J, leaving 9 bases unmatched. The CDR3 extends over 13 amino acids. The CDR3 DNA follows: TGCAGCGTCCCCAGAAGACAGGGTGAGACCCAGTACTTC. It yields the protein CSVPRRQGETQYF.